One and the same sample provided the 25 T cell receptor beta chains below, sequenced in a study of blood T cell repertoires in COVID-19. Libraries were prepared by immunoSEQ multiplex PCR; TCRdb keeps only in-frame clonotypes and omits some of them. The profile shows more than 250,000 clones, roughly nine tenths of them singletons. The material sequenced was PBMCs or T cells enriched from blood (not recorded which). The receptors come from a woman in her twenties or thirties who had recovered from COVID-19.

The chain uses TRBV18 and TRBJ1-2, with D perhaps matching TRBD1 (5 bases). Germline CDR1 and CDR2: KGHSH and LQKENI. CDR3 length: 14 residues. V dropped 8 bases and J dropped 3 bases, with 16 bases sitting between them. CDR3 region: CASGSGARHYGYTF. DNA for the CDR3: TGTGCCAGCGGCAGCGGGGCTCGCCACTATGGCTACACCTTC.

This clone was detected once. The rearrangement joins TRBV4-3 to TRBJ1-2; possibly TRBD1 for D (5 bases). The V end was cut by 4 bases, the J end by 4 bases, with 16 bases between. CDR3 size: 15 residues. From germline, CDR1 is LGHNA and CDR2 YSLEER. The chain's CDR3 is CASSPDGGKSYGYTF. CDR3 nucleotides: TGCGCCAGCAGCCCAGATGGGGGGAAGAGCTATGGCTACACCTTC.

This clone was observed a single time. This rearrangement joins TRBV4-1 to TRBJ1-2; D gene uncertain. Looked up from germline, CDR1 is MGHRA and CDR2 is YSYEKL. V was shortened by 0 bases and J by 4 bases, with 6 bases between the two germline ends. The CDR3 totals 13 residues. The CDR3, as DNA: TGCGCCAGCAGCCAAGAGCCCAGCTATGGCTACACCTTC. It specifies CASSQEPSYGYTF.

The chain uses TRBV6-5 and TRBJ2-7; a weak D match, TRBD2 (6 bases). V lost 6 bases and J 1 base, leaving 13 bases between the germline ends. The CDR3 has 14 amino acids. Germline V lookup: CDR1 MNHEY, CDR2 SVGAGI. The CDR3 loop reads CASSLGRGSYEQYF. In nucleotides, the CDR3 is TGTGCCAGCAGCTTGGGGCGGGGTTCCTACGAGCAGTACTTC.

The chain employs TRBV3-1 (or the pseudogene TRBV3-2) and TRBJ1-4; no reliable D call. There are 16 residues in the CDR3. In germline, CDR1 is LGHDT, CDR2 YNNKEL (reference sequence). Trimming cost V 1 base and J 7 bases, with 16 bases left between them. CDR3 sequence: CASSQGFSGRGEKLFF. The DNA for the CDR3 is TGTGCCAGCAGCCAAGGTTTCAGTGGTCGGGGTGAAAAACTGTTTTTT.

V gene TRBV5-1 combines with J gene TRBJ2-3; D remains ambiguous. The CDR3 has 11 amino acids. V lost 4 bases and J lost 6, with 6 bases in between. The germline V gene encodes CDR1 SGHRS and CDR2 YFSETQ. The CDR3 reads CASSRADTQYF. Written as DNA, the CDR3 is TGCGCCAGCAGCAGAGCTGATACGCAGTATTTT.

The chain is built from TRBV2 and TRBJ1-2; 10 bases fit TRBD1. Germline values: CDR1 SNHLY, CDR2 FYNNEI. The CDR3 runs to 13 residues. V lost 4 bases to trimming and J lost 10 bases; unmatched junction nucleotides: 6. CDR3: CASSGGQGRLYTF. Here the CDR3 DNA reads TGTGCCAGCAGTGGGGGACAGGGGAGGCTCTACACCTTC.

This clone occurred once. The V call is TRBV5-4, the J call TRBJ2-1, with TRBD2 as a possible D gene (5 bases). Germline V lookup: CDR1 SGHNT, CDR2 YYREEE (reference sequence). This CDR3 has 17 residues. Between the trimmed V and J ends, which lost 1 base and 0 bases, there was a span of 14 bases. As DNA, the CDR3 is TGTGCCAGCAGCTTGTTATCTAGCCGAAGCTCCTACAATGAGCAGTTCTTC. The encoded protein is CASSLLSSRSSYNEQFF. The entire variable domain, with the rest obtained from reference TRBV5-4 and TRBJ2-1, is as follows: ETGVTQSPTHLIKTRGQQVTLRCSSQSGHNTVSWYQQALGQGPQFIFQYYREEENGRGNFPPRFSGLQFPNYSSELNVNALELDDSALYLCASSLLSSRSSYNEQFFGPGTRLTVL.

The rearrangement uses TRBV4-2 and TRBJ1-4; 7 bases fit TRBD1. V lost 0 bases and J lost 4; bases outside the gene matches: 5. The CDR3 runs 16 residues. The germline V gene has CDR1 LGHNA and CDR2 YNFKEQ. The DNA for the CDR3 is TGTGCCAGCAGCCAAGATCCAGGGGGTGGTAATGAAAAACTGTTTTTT. Its translation is CASSQDPGGGNEKLFF.

CDR3 protein: CASSFPVSTDTQYF. The DNA of the CDR3 is TGTGCCAGCAGTTTCCCGGTCAGCACAGATACGCAGTATTTT. The chain employs TRBV28 and TRBJ2-3; no clear D. The V and J ends lost 3 bases and 0 bases respectively, with 7 bases between them. In germline, CDR1 is MDHEN, CDR2 SYDVKM. There are 14 residues in the CDR3. Supplemented by reference TRBV28 and TRBJ2-3, the full variable domain reads DVKVTQSSRYLVKRTGEKVFLECVQDMDHENMFWYRQDPGLGLRLIYFSYDVKMKEKGDIPEGYSVSREKKERFSLILESASTNQTSMYLCASSFPVSTDTQYFGPGTRLTVL.

In this sample, this clone turned up a few times. This chain uses TRBV6-7 with TRBJ1-5, with TRBD1 as a possible D gene (6 bases). TRBV6-7 carries the ORF label, with uncertain function. The CDR3 is made up of 14 amino acids. V shed 6 bases and J shed 3 bases, with 12 bases lying between them. The CDR3 bases are TGTGCCAGCAGGATGACAGGATTCAATCAGCCCCAGCATTTT. Protein product: CASRMTGFNQPQHF.

This chain links TRBV11-3 with TRBJ2-1; the D gene is possibly TRBD2 (6 bases). With 1 base removed from V and 1 base from J, the gap between germline ends came to 8 bases. Germline V lookup: CDR1 SGHNT, CDR2 YENEEA. CDR3 size: 15 residues. For the CDR3, the DNA is TGTGCCAGCAGCTTAGGGCTAGCGTCCTACAATGAGCAGTTCTTC. Amino acid sequence: CASSLGLASYNEQFF.

The chain carries TRBV7-2 and TRBJ2-1, with no clear D. Trimming shortened V by 2 bases and J by 10 bases, and 12 bases separated the two germline ends. Germline V gene data show CDR1 as SGHTA and CDR2 as FQGNSA. This CDR3 has 13 amino acids. This CDR3 reads CASSLFPTREQFF. The CDR3 DNA reads TGTGCCAGCAGCTTATTTCCCACACGAGAGCAGTTCTTC.

J is TRBJ1-3 and V is TRBV7-9, with D hard to call. Trimming shortened V by 3 bases and J by 4 bases, and 16 bases separated the two germline ends. In germline, CDR1 is SEHNR, CDR2 FQNEAQ (reference sequence). The CDR3 has 16 amino acids. CDR3 protein: CASSFLGQLPGNTIYF. CDR3 nucleotide sequence: TGTGCCAGCAGCTTTCTTGGGCAACTTCCCGGAAACACCATATATTTT.

The chain uses TRBV5-5 and TRBJ2-5, with 8 bases that match TRBD2. Germline CDR1 reads SGHKS; CDR2 reads YYEKEE (reference sequence). Losses at the gene ends were 0 bases for V and 7 bases for J; bases not matched to a gene: 5. The CDR3 length is 14 residues. CDR3: CASSLGPGGGTQYF. The CDR3 DNA sequence: TGTGCCAGCAGCTTGGGGCCGGGAGGGGGGACCCAGTACTTC.

The gene calls are TRBV7-8 and TRBJ1-5; 8 nucleotides align to TRBD1. The CDR3 loop spans 17 amino acids. The ends lost 2 bases at V and 0 bases at J; junction bases unmatched: 6. Germline-derived CDR1 and CDR2 are SGHVS and FQNEAQ. DNA for the CDR3: TGTGCCAGCAGCTTATCCAGGGGGCCCAATAGCAATCAGCCCCAGCATTTT. This translates into CASSLSRGPNSNQPQHF.

The chain couples TRBV29-1 to TRBJ1-1; D is possibly TRBD1 (6 bases). Germline V gene sequence: CDR1 SQVTM, CDR2 ANQGSEA. The V and J ends lost 4 bases and 2 bases respectively, with 20 bases between them. This CDR3 has 16 residues. The CDR3 coding sequence is TGCAGCGTTGTGTGGCGGGTCGGTGGGACAAACACTGAAGCTTTCTTT. This encodes CSVVWRVGGTNTEAFF.

This clone was observed a few times. The V and J genes are TRBV6-6 and TRBJ2-6, with 10 positions matching TRBD1. Germline CDR1 and CDR2: MNHNY and SVGAGI (reference sequence). The CDR3 contains 17 residues. The V and J ends lost 5 bases and 2 bases, in that order; junction bases with no gene match: 6. The CDR3 sequence: CASSPEDRGPGANVLTF. The CDR3 DNA reads TGTGCCAGCAGTCCGGAAGACAGGGGGCCTGGGGCCAACGTCCTGACTTTC.

J is TRBJ2-1 and V is TRBV6-2 or TRBV6-3, with TRBD2 matching over 8 bases. Germline V lookup: CDR1 MNHEY, CDR2 SVGEGT. The CDR3 sequence is 16 residues long. V gave up 5 bases and J gave up 3 bases; unmatched junction bases: 9. The CDR3 loop reads CASSGGGGPNYNEQFF. The CDR3 DNA follows: TGTGCCAGCAGTGGTGGCGGGGGGCCCAACTACAATGAGCAGTTCTTC.

This clone appeared once. The rearrangement links TRBV6-1 to TRBJ1-3; D remains ambiguous. Germline V CDR1 and CDR2: MNHNS, SASEGT. The CDR3 is made up of 15 amino acids. Trimming stripped 1 base from V and 0 bases from J, with 7 bases between. The CDR3 loop is CASSEDSSSGNTIYF. The CDR3, as DNA: TGTGCCAGCAGTGAAGATAGTAGCTCTGGAAACACCATATATTTT.

CDR3 nucleotides: TGTGCCTGGACGGGCGGGGCCCATCAGCCCCAGCATTTT. It codes for CAWTGGAHQPQHF. The chain employs TRBV30 and TRBJ1-5; possible D gene TRBD1, 5 bases. V was cut by 4 bases and J by 5 bases, with 12 bases left in between. The CDR3 is 13 amino acids. CDR1 and CDR2 from the germline V gene are GTSNPN and SVGIG (reference sequence).

The chain links TRBV28 to TRBJ1-1, with 7 bases identical to TRBD1. The V segment lost 7 bases and the J segment 5 bases; nucleotides outside the gene matches: 7. There are 13 residues in the CDR3. Germline V gene sequence: CDR1 MDHEN, CDR2 SYDVKM. This chain's CDR3 is CASTLQGWTEAFF. In nucleotides, the CDR3 is TGTGCCAGCACCCTACAGGGGTGGACTGAAGCTTTCTTT.

J is TRBJ2-2 and V is TRBV6-5; D gene unclear. V was pared by 9 bases and J by 1 base, with 3 bases between. This CDR3 has 11 residues. Germline V gene sequence: CDR1 MNHEY, CDR2 SVGAGI. CDR3 protein: CASRNTGELFF. In nucleotides, the CDR3 is TGTGCCAGTAGGAACACCGGGGAGCTGTTTTTT.

V usage is TRBV7-9 and J usage is TRBJ1-4; 9 positions match TRBD1. The CDR3 has 15 amino acids. Germline lookup yields CDR1 SEHNR and CDR2 FQNEAQ (reference sequence). The V gene end was trimmed by 1 base and the J gene end by 8 bases; junction bases not matched to a gene: 5. Here the CDR3 DNA reads TGTGCCAGCAGCTTAGTAGAGGACAGGGGCGAAAAACTGTTTTTT. It encodes CASSLVEDRGEKLFF.

CDR3 sequence (DNA): TGCGCCAGCAGTCAATTCCGACTACCGGGCCCCCATCGAGAGACCCAGTACTTC. Residues: CASSQFRLPGPHRETQYF. The chain recombines TRBV23-1 with TRBJ2-5, with D possibly TRBD2 on 5 matching bases. TRBV23-1 is sorted into the ORF group, with uncertain function. The CDR3 is 18 amino acids. V was cut by 1 base and J by 4 bases, with 22 bases left in between.